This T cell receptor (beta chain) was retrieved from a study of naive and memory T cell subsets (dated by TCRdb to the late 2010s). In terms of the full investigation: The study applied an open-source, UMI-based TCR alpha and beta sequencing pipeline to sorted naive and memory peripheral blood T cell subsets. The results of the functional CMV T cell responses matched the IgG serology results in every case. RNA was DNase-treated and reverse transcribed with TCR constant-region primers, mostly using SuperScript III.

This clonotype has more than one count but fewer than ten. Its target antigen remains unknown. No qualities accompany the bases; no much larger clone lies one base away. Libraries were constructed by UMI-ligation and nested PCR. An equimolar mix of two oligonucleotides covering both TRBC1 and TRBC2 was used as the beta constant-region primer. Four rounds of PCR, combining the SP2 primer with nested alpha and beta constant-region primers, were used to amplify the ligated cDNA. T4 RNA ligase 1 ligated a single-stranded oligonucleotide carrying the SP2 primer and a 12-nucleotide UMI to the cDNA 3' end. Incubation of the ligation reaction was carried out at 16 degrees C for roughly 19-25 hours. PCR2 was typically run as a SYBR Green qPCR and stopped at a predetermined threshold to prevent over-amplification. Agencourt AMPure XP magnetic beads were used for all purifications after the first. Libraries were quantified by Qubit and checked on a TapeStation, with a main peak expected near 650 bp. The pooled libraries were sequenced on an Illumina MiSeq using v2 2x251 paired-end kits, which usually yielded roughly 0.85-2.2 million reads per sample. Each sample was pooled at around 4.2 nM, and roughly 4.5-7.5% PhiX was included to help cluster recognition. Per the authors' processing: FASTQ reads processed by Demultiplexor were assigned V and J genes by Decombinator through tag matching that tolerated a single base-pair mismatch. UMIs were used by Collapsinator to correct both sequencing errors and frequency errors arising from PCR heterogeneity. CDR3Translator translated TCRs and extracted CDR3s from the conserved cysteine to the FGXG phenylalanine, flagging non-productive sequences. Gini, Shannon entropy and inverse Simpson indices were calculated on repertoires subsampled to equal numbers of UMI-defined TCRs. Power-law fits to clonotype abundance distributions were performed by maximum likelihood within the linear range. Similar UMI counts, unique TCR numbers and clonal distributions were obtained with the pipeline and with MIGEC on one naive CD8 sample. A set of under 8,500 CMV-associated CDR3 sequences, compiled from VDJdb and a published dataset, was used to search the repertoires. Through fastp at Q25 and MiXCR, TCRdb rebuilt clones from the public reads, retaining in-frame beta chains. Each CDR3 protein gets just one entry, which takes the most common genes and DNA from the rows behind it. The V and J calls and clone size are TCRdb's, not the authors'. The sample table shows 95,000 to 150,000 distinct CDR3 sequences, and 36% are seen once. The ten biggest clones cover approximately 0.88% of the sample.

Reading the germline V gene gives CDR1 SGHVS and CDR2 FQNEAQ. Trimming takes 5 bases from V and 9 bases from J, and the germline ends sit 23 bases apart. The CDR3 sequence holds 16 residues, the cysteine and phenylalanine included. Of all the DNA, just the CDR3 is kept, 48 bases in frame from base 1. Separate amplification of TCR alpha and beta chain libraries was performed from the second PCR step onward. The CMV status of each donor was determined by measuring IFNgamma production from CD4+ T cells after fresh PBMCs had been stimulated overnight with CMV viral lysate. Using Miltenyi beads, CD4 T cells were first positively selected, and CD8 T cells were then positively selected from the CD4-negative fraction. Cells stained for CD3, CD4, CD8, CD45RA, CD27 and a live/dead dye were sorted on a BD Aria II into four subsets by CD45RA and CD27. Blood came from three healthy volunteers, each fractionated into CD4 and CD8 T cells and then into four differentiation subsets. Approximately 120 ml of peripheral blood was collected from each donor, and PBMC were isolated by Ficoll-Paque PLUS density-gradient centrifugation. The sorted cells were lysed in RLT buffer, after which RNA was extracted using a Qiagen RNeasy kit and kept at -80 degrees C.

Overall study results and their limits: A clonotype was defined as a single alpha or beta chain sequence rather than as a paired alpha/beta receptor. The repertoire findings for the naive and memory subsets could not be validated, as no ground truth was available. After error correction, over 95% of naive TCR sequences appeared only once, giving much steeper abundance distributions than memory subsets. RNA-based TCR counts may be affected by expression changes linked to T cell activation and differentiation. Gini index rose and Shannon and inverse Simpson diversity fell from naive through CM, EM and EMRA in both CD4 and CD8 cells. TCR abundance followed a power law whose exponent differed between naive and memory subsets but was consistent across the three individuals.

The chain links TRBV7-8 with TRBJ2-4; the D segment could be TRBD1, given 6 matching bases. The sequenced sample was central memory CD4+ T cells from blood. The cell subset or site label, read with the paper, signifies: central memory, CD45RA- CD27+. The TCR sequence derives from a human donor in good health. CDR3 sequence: CASSPSMQGPSGIQYF. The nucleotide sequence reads TGTGCCAGCAGCCCTTCAATGCAGGGGCCCAGTGGCATTCAGTACTTC.